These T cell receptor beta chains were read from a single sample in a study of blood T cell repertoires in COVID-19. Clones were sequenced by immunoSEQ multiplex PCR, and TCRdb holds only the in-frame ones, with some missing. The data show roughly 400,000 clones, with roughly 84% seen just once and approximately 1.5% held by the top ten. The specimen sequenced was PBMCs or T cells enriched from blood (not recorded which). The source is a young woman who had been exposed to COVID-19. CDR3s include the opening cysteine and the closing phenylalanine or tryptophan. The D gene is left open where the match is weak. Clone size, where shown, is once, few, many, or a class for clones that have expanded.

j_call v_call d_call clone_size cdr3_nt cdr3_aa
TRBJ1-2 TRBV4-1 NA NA TGCGCCAGCAGCCAAGGGCCAGATTATGGCTACACCTTC CASSQGPDYGYTF
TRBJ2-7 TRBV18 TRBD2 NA TGTGCCAGCTCACCCGGGAAGGCTAGCGGGACCTACGAGCAGTACTTC CASSPGKASGTYEQYF
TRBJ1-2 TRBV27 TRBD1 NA TGTGCCAGCAGTCTACTGGACAGGGGTCAGTCTGGCTACACCTTC CASSLLDRGQSGYTF
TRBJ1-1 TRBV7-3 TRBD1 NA TGTGCCAGTAGACAGGGGCCTAACACTGAAGCTTTCTTT CASRQGPNTEAFF
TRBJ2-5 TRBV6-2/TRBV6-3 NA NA TGTGCCAGCAGCTCCCTCGTGGGAGGCAAGACCCAGTACTTC CASSSLVGGKTQYF
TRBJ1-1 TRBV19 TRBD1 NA TGTGCCAGCAATACAGGGGGCTTAGGCACTGAAGCTTTCTTT CASNTGGLGTEAFF
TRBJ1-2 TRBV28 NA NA TGTGCCAGCTGGCAGAACTATGGCTACACCTTC CASWQNYGYTF
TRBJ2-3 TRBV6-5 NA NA TGTGCCAGCAAGGAGGATCGGGGCACAGATACGCAGTATTTT CASKEDRGTDTQYF
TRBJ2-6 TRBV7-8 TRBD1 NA TGTGCCAGCAGCCCACGACAGGGTAGGGAATCTGGGGCCAACGTCCTGACTTTC CASSPRQGRESGANVLTF
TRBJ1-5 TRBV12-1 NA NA TGTGCCAGCAGCTTTCCCCGGGGGAGCAATCAGCCCCAGCATTTT CASSFPRGSNQPQHF
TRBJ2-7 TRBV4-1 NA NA TGCGCCAGCAGCCCCCCCATGAGGGACGAGCAGTACTTC CASSPPMRDEQYF
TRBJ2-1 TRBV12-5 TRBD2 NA TGTGCTAGTGGTTTGGCCCCCCTAGGGACTAGCGGGAGATACAATGAGCAGTTCTTC CASGLAPLGTSGRYNEQFF
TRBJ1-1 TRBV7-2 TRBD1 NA TGTGCCAGCAGCTCATGGACAGGTCCTGAAGCTTTCTTT CASSSWTGPEAFF
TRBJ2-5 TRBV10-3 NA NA TGTGCCATCAGTGACAGGGGTGTGGGGGAGACCCAGTACTTC CAISDRGVGETQYF
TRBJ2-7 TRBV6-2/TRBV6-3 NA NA TGTGCCAGCAGTTACACCCAGGGCCTCTACGAGCAGTACTTC CASSYTQGLYEQYF
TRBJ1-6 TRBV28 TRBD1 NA TGTGCCAGCAGACTACCGGGACAGGACGATTCACCCCTCCACTTT CASRLPGQDDSPLHF
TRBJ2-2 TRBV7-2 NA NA TGTGCCAGCAGTCGCTATCTCACCGGGGAGCTGTTTTTT CASSRYLTGELFF
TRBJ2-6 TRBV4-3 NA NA TGCGCCAGCAGCCCCCTCGGGGACATTTCTGGGGCCAACGTCCTGACTTTC CASSPLGDISGANVLTF
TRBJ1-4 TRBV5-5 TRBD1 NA TGTGCCAGCAGCTTGGGCGACAGGGGGGTTAATGAAAAACTGTTTTTT CASSLGDRGVNEKLFF
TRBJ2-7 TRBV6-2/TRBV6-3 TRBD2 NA TGTGCCAGCAGTTACCGGGGGGGGGCACCCTACGAGCAGTACTTC CASSYRGGAPYEQYF
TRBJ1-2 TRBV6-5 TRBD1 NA TGTGCCAGCAGTTCGACAGGGAGTCTTAGCTATGGCTACACCTTC CASSSTGSLSYGYTF
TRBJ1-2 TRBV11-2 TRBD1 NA TGTGCCAGCAGCCCTTCCACGGACTTTGAGGGGGCAGGGGGTTATGGCTACACCTTC CASSPSTDFEGAGGYGYTF
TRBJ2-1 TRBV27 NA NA TGTGCCAGCAGTCACGAGAGGGGGGGCTGGCGGAAGGTAAATGAGCAGTTCTTC CASSHERGGWRKVNEQFF
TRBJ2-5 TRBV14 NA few TGTGCCAGCAGCCAAAGGAGGGCCCAAGAGACCCAGTACTTC CASSQRRAQETQYF
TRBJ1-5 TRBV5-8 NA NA TGTGCCAGCAGCGCACGCCCCGAGGGGAGGAATCAGCCCCAGCATTTT CASSARPEGRNQPQHF
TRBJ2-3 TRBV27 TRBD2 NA TGTGCCAGCAGTTTACAGGCGGGAGGTTGGGATACGCAGTATTTT CASSLQAGGWDTQYF
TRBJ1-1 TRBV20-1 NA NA TGCAGTGCTAGTCGGGGAACTAATTTCTTT CSASRGTNFF
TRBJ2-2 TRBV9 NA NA TGTGCCAGCAGCGTAGAGCCCGGGGAGCTGTTTTTT CASSVEPGELFF
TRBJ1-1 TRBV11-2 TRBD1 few TGTGCCAGCAGCCCCGGACAGGGCGCTGGCGAAGCTTTCTTT CASSPGQGAGEAFF
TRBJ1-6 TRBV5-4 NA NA TGTGCCAGCAGCTTTACAAATTCACCCCTCCACTTT CASSFTNSPLHF
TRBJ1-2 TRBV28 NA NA TGTGCCAGCAGTTTTTTAGGAGGGGACGGAGATGGCTACACCTTC CASSFLGGDGDGYTF
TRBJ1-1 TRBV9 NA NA TGTGCCAGCAGCGCCGCAGGGTTTAGCACTGAAGCTTTCTTT CASSAAGFSTEAFF
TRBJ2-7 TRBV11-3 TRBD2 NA TGTGCCAGTAAGACTAGCGGATACTACGAGCAGTACTTC CASKTSGYYEQYF
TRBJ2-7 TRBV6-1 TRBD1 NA TGTGCCAGCAGTGACTTACTCAGGACAGGGAGGAGCTACGAGCAGTACTTC CASSDLLRTGRSYEQYF
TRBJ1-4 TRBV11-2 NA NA TGTGCCAGCAGCATTATCAGGGGCGCGACTAATGAAAAACTGTTTTTT CASSIIRGATNEKLFF
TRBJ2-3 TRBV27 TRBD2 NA TGTGCCAGCAGTTTAGGACTAGCGGGGTTTTCAGATACGCAGTATTTT CASSLGLAGFSDTQYF
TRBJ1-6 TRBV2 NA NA TGTGCCTGGGGGCTCGGGTCCTATAATTCACCCCTCCACTTT CAWGLGSYNSPLHF
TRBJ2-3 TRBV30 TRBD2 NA TGTGCCGGGAGTGGCGGGGGGGCAGAGGGCACAGATACGCAGTATTTT CAGSGGGAEGTDTQYF
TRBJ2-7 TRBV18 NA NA TGTGCCAGCTCACCGACGGAGCACTACGAGCAGTACTTC CASSPTEHYEQYF
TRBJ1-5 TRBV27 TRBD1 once TGTGCCAGCAGTCCAGGGACAGGGGGAAATCAGCCCCAGCATTTT CASSPGTGGNQPQHF
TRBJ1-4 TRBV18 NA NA TGTGCCAGCTCACCATCTGTCCCCAGTACTGAAAAACTGTTTTTT CASSPSVPSTEKLFF
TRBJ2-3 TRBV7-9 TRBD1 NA TGTGCCAGCACCAAATACGACGGGACAGGCCTGTATTTT CASTKYDGTGLYF
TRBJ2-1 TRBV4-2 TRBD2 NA TGTGCCAGCATGCCCGGGACTACCCTTTCTTCTTTGTCCTACAATGAGCAGTTCTTC CASMPGTTLSSLSYNEQFF
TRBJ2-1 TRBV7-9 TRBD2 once TGTGCCAGCAGCTCCACTAGCGGGGGGCTCCACAATGAGCAGTTCTTC CASSSTSGGLHNEQFF
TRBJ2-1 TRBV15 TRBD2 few TGTGCCACCAGCAGAGAGACTAGCGGGGGGAACAATGAGCAGTTCTTC CATSRETSGGNNEQFF
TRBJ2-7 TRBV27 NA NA TGTGCCAGCAGTAAAACTCAGGGTTCATCCTACGAGCAGTACTTC CASSKTQGSSYEQYF
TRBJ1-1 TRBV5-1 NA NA TGCGCCAGCAGCCAAGAAGCCGACAGGTCCGGTCCTGAAGCTTTCTTT CASSQEADRSGPEAFF
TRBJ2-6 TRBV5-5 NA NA TGTGCCAGCAGCTTAGGACGAACAGGGCTCTGGGCCAACGTCCTGACTTTC CASSLGRTGLWANVLTF
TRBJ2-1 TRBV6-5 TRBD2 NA TGTGCCAGCAGTTCCCCGGGACTAGCGGCGGGTGAGCAGTTCTTC CASSSPGLAAGEQFF
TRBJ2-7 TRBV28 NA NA TGTGCCAGCATAGGGGGAGTTACGTACGAGCAGTACTTC CASIGGVTYEQYF
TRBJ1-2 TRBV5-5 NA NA TGTGCCAGCAGCTTGCTTAGTGCTGTTTATGGCTACACCTTC CASSLLSAVYGYTF
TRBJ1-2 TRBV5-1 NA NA TGCGCCAGCAGCTTGGTTCAGGGACAAAACTATGGCTACACCTTC CASSLVQGQNYGYTF
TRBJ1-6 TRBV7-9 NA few TGTGCCAGCAGCTCCCTTGAGTGGCCCCTCCACTTT CASSSLEWPLHF
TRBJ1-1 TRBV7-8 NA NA TGTGCCAGCAGTTATGTGGTCGGGAACACTGAAGCTTTCTTT CASSYVVGNTEAFF
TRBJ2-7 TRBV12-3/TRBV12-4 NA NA TGTGCCAGCACCTCTAATCTCTACGAGCAGTACTTC CASTSNLYEQYF
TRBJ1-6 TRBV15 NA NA TGTGCCACCAGCAGAGGGGCAGCCTCACCCCTCCACTTT CATSRGAASPLHF
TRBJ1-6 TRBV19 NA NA TGTGCCAGTAGTATAGCAGGATACAATTCACCCCTCCACTTT CASSIAGYNSPLHF
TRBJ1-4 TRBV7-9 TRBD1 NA TGTGCCAGCAGCGCAAGCCGACAGGGGGCTAATGAAAAACTGTTTTTT CASSASRQGANEKLFF
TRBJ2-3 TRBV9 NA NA TGTGCCAGCAGCCTCCCCGGCGGATTTACTGGGGATACGCAGTATTTT CASSLPGGFTGDTQYF